This T cell receptor beta chain was recorded in a study of blood T cell repertoires in COVID-19 (dated by TCRdb to about 2020). Turning to the overall study: Collaborator samples came from the United States, Italy and Spain and covered acute and convalescent phases of COVID-19. The material from the prospective study consisted of cDNA or gDNA derived from T cells, B-cell-depleted T cells, or PBMCs. Subjects who had been exposed to COVID-19, were actively infected with it, or had recovered from it provided the deeply sampled blood TCRbeta repertoires that made up the dataset. The repertoires were made available in a free public database intended to serve as a resource for research on the immune response to SARS-CoV-2. Samples came from the ongoing ImmuneRACE study (first 160 participants) plus 1,254 subjects from 6 global collaborators. The sample metadata nearly always contained a de-identified subject ID, COVID-19 status, age in years and sex. HLA class I and class II types, where available, came from metadata supplied by the sample provider rather than from assay-based typing. Study-wide conclusions, independent of this receptor: Clinical and demographic metadata were provided uncurated, with the amount varying by source and participant.

TCRbeta CDR3 regions were amplified from genomic DNA using the immunoSEQ Assay, a bias-controlled multiplex PCR. The original methods were these. The number of nucleated cells in each sample was estimated by amplification of reference gene primers within the assay. Sequence reads were collapsed and filtered to measure the absolute abundance of every unique TCRbeta CDR3 rearrangement. For each sample, productive Simpson clonality was calculated as the square root of Simpson's diversity index across productive rearrangements. TCRdb re-hosts the immuneACCESS table, in-frame sequences only. Its copies lack some clones; in the studies checked, an unresolved V gene accounts for under half of them, and the cause for the rest is not known. Clone size and the V and J calls come from that table; the DNA yielded D and trimming. For this sample the table gives around 37,000 clones, of which around 90% were detected only once. Around 21% of the sample is in the top ten clones.

Each collaborating institution followed its own protocols to collect whole blood in K2EDTA tubes. Collaborator samples were shipped for TCRbeta analysis as frozen whole blood, isolated PBMCs, or DNA extracted from either sample type. As encoded in the germline V gene, CDR1 is SGDLS while CDR2 is YYNGEE. V lost 0 bases and J lost 3 bases; the stretch between them is 13 bases long. Inclusive of the bounding cysteine and phenylalanine, the CDR3 is 16 residues long. CDR3 DNA only is kept here, 48 bases in frame from base 1. This clone was detected once. Its specific antigen is unknown. Within one base of it there is no much larger clone, and no base qualities were kept.

The receptor was derived from a man in his 60s with acute or convalescent COVID-19. Sequencing was performed on peripheral blood. The chain joins TRBV9 to TRBJ1-3, and possibly TRBD1, on 5 matching bases. The DNA sequence reads TGTGCCAGCAGCGTAGATTGGGGGGGAGTTGGAAACACCATATATTTT. Its translation reads: CASSVDWGGVGNTIYF.